This TCR beta chain emerged from a study of identical twins. Germline V lookup: CDR1 SGHKS, CDR2 YYEKEE (reference sequence). The CDR3 length is 14 residues. Losses at the gene ends were 4 bases for V and 7 bases for J; bases not matched to a gene: 9. TCRdb processed the 5' RACE reads anew with MiXCR; each CDR3 protein has one entry. The top ten clones hold approximately 11% of a sample with a few hundred thousand distinct CDR3 sequences, about 10% of them seen once. The chain combines TRBV5-5 with TRBJ2-5, with 8 bases fitting TRBD1. This receptor was taken from a man aged 50-59 years in good health. What was sequenced was memory T cells sorted from blood. Here the CDR3 DNA reads TGTGCCAGCAGCCCCGGGACAGGACGAACGACCCAGTACTTC. The encoded protein is CASSPGTGRTTQYF.